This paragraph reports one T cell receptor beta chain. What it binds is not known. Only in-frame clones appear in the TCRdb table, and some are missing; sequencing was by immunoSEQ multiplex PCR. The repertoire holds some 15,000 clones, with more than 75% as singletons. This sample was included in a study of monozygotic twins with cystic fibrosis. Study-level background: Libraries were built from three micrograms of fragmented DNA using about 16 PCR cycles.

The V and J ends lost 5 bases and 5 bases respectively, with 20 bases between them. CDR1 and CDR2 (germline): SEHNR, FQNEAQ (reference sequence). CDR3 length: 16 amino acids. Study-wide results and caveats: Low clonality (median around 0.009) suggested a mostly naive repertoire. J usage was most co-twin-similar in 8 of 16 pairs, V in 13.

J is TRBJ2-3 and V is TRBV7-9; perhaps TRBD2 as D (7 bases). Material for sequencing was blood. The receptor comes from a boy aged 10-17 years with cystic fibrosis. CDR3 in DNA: TGTGCCAGCAGCCCTCGTGGGGGGGGCCATAGAGATACGCAGTATTTT. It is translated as CASSPRGGGHRDTQYF.